Listed here are 8 T cell receptor beta chains from one sample, sequenced in a study of shared clonotypes between healthy human individuals. The table came from immunoSEQ multiplex PCR; TCRdb's copy has only in-frame clones and leaves some out. In the table there are around 2,000,000 clones, around 93% of which are singletons. Naive CD8 isolation took CD45RO-negative cells positively selected for CCR7 and excluded terminally differentiated effector memory CD45RA+ cells. The sequenced material came from naive CD8+ T cells from PBMCs. These receptors were obtained from a man younger than 35 in good health. Some clones in this sample may be carry-over from other donors' samples.

This clone occurred once. This chain uses TRBV28 with TRBJ2-5; 15 bases line up with TRBD2. The V segment lost 6 bases and the J segment 3 bases; nucleotides outside the gene matches: 2. Germline CDR1 and CDR2: MDHEN and SYDVKM. There are 15 residues in the CDR3. CDR3 bases: TGTGCCAGCAGAGGACTAGCGGGAGGGAAAGAGACCCAGTACTTC. It is translated as CASRGLAGGKETQYF.

The chain couples TRBV2 to TRBJ2-1, with TRBD1 matching 8 bases. Unmatched junction bases numbered 9, after V lost 1 base and J lost 7 bases. Germline loops: CDR1 SNHLY, CDR2 FYNNEI. This CDR3 comprises 16 residues. The CDR3: CASSEGAGGAGNEQFF. CDR3 nucleotide sequence: TGTGCCAGCAGTGAAGGGGCAGGGGGCGCGGGGAATGAGCAGTTCTTC.

The chain carries TRBV5-1 and TRBJ1-1; D possibly corresponds to TRBD1 (6 bases). Germline lookup yields CDR1 SGHRS and CDR2 YFSETQ. Trimming took off 1 base at V and 7 bases at J, with 20 bases between the two ends. The CDR3 is 16 residues long. The CDR3 sequence: CASSLLGRGAYDEAFF. The CDR3 nucleotides are TGCGCCAGCAGCTTGTTGGGTCGGGGGGCTTACGATGAAGCTTTCTTT.

The J gene is TRBJ2-1, the V gene TRBV29-1; 9 nucleotides agree with TRBD2. Germline V gene lookup returns CDR1 SQVTM and CDR2 ANQGSEA. Unmatched junction bases numbered 3, after V lost 3 bases and J lost 3 bases. This CDR3 has 14 amino acids. CDR3 sequence reads: CSVDSGGFYNEQFF. The DNA of the CDR3 is TGCAGCGTTGATAGCGGGGGTTTCTACAATGAGCAGTTCTTC.

The chain joins TRBV2 to TRBJ2-1, with 9 bases identical to TRBD1. The V and J ends lost 6 bases and 10 bases, in that order; junction bases with no gene match: 10. In germline, CDR1 is SNHLY, CDR2 FYNNEI. CDR3 size: 14 residues. This CDR3 reads CASRGGTGLEEQFF. The CDR3 DNA follows: TGTGCCAGCAGGGGGGGGACAGGGCTTGAGGAGCAGTTCTTC. Together with reference TRBV2 and TRBJ2-1, the CDR3 gives the full variable domain: EPEVTQTPSHQVTQMGQEVILRCVPISNHLYFYWYRQILGQKVEFLVSFYNNEISEKSEIFDDQFSVERPDGSNFTLKIRSTKLEDSAMYFCASRGGTGLEEQFFGPGTRLTVL.

The V gene is TRBV28, the J gene TRBJ1-1, with D perhaps TRBD1 (6 bases). Trimming removed 10 bases at V and 10 bases at J, with 25 bases between. Per germline, CDR1 MDHEN and CDR2 SYDVKM. This CDR3 comprises 14 residues. This CDR3 reads CATSPTGGGSGAFF. CDR3 nucleotides: TGTGCCACCTCCCCGACAGGTGGCGGGAGTGGAGCTTTCTTT.

This chain connects TRBV7-2 to TRBJ1-2; 10 positions match TRBD1. The germline V gene encodes CDR1 SGHTA and CDR2 FQGNSA. CDR3 size: 12 residues. Trimming at V came to 5 bases and at J to 6 bases, leaving 0 bases not matched to a gene. The CDR3 sequence is CASSGTGDGYTF. The CDR3 bases are TGTGCCAGCAGCGGGACAGGGGATGGCTACACCTTC.

J is TRBJ1-1 and V is TRBV7-9; D is unclear. This CDR3 is 15 amino acids long. Germline CDR1 SEHNR, CDR2 FQNEAQ (reference sequence). V was shortened by 2 bases and J by 5 bases, with 15 bases between the two germline ends. CDR3: CASSLSYPPGTEAFF. The CDR3 nucleotides are TGTGCCAGCAGCTTATCCTATCCCCCTGGGACTGAAGCTTTCTTT.